Listed below are T cell receptor beta chains from one sample, sequenced in a study of T cells in Graves' hyperthyroidism and ophthalmopathy. MiXCR, run by TCRdb on the multiplex PCR reads, gives a single entry per CDR3 protein. The table shows 200,000 to 250,000 distinct CDR3 sequences, with less than 20% occurring only once. The sequencing input was blood. The receptors originated from a woman aged 45-65 years with Graves' hyperthyroidism. Each CDR3 is given with its conserved first and last residue. Each record gives: J gene, CDR3 length, D gene, clone size, V gene, CDR3 DNA, CDR3 protein. A D gene is named only where the DNA matches it firmly. The size field is filled for only some rows; it gives once, few, many or a size class.

TRBJ2-1	17	TRBD2	few	TRBV2	TGTGCCAGCAGTCAGGAGGTAGCGGGAGTAGGCAGGAGTGAGCAGTTCTTC	CASSQEVAGVGRSEQFF
TRBJ1-1	13	NA	many	TRBV20-1	TGCAGTGCTAGTGTGCAGGGGAACACTGAAGCTTTCTTT	CSASVQGNTEAFF
TRBJ2-1	16	NA	many	TRBV7-2	TGTGCCAGCAGCTTAGCGGGCGTCCCGTTCTACAATGAGCAGTTCTTC	CASSLAGVPFYNEQFF
TRBJ1-2	14	NA	many	TRBV2	TGTGCCAGCATGCGGGAGGGTTCTATCTATGGCTACACCTTC	CASMREGSIYGYTF
TRBJ2-6	13	NA	NA	TRBV10-3	TGTGCCATCAGTGAGTCGGCAGGAAGCGTCCTGACTTTC	CAISESAGSVLTF
TRBJ1-1	14	NA	few	TRBV3-1	TGTGCCAGCAGCCAAGGGTCCAGGGACACTGAAGCTTTCTTT	CASSQGSRDTEAFF
TRBJ1-2	15	NA	NA	TRBV3-1	TGTGCCAGCAGCCCTCCCCGGGGGCTCGGCTATGGCTACACCTTC	CASSPPRGLGYGYTF
TRBJ1-2	14	TRBD1	NA	TRBV20-1	TGCAGTGCTAGAGACCCCGGGACAGTCTATGGCTACACCTTC	CSARDPGTVYGYTF
TRBJ2-3	15	TRBD1	few	TRBV19	TGTGCCAGTAGTATTGCAGGGGGCGATGCAGATACGCAGTATTTT	CASSIAGGDADTQYF
TRBJ2-7	13	TRBD2	many	TRBV7-3	TGTGCCAGCAGCTTACTAGCGGGCGCCGAGCAGTACTTC	CASSLLAGAEQYF
TRBJ1-2	16	NA	NA	TRBV11-2	TGTGCCAGCAGCCCGGACGAACAGAGACTCTACTATGGCTACACCTTC	CASSPDEQRLYYGYTF
TRBJ2-1	14	NA	NA	TRBV6-2/TRBV6-3	TGTGCCAGCAGTTACTCGACAAGGGGTAATGAGCAGTTCTTC	CASSYSTRGNEQFF
TRBJ2-1	16	NA	many	TRBV19	TGTGCCAGTAGTATAGCCGTCCGCCCTACCTCCAATGAGCAGTTCTTC	CASSIAVRPTSNEQFF
TRBJ1-1	16	NA	NA	TRBV12-3/TRBV12-4	TGTGCCAGCAGTTTTGTGGGGTGGGGGCTGGACTCTGAAGCTTTCTTT	CASSFVGWGLDSEAFF
TRBJ2-5	13	TRBD1	NA	TRBV30	TGTGCCTGCTCCAGGGGGATCCAAGGGACCCAGTACTTC	CACSRGIQGTQYF
TRBJ1-4	13	NA	many	TRBV6-1	TGTGCCAGCAGCCAAGGGCACTATGAAAAACTGTTTTTT	CASSQGHYEKLFF
TRBJ2-2	14	TRBD1	many	TRBV7-9	TGTGCCAGCAGCTTAGCGACAGGGGCCGGGGAGCTGTTTTTT	CASSLATGAGELFF
TRBJ2-3	16	TRBD1	NA	TRBV20-1	TGCAGTGCTAGCGGTTTAGGGACAGGAAGCACAGATACGCAGTATTTT	CSASGLGTGSTDTQYF